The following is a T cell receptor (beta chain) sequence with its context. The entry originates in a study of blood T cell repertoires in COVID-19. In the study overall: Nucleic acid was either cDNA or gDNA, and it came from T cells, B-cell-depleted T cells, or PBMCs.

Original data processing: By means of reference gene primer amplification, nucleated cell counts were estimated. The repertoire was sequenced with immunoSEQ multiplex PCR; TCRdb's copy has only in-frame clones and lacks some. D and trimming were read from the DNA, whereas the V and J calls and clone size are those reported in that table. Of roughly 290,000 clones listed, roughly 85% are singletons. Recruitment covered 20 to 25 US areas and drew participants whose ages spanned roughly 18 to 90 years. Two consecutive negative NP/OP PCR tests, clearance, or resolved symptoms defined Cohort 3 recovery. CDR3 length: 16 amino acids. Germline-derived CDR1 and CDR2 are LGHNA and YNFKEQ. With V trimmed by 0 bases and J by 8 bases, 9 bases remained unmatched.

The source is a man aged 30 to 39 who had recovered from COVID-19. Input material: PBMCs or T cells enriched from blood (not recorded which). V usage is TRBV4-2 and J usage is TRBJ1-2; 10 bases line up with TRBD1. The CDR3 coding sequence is TGTGCCAGCAGCCAAGATATTGGGACAGGGGAGAGCGGCTACACCTTC. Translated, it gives CASSQDIGTGESGYTF.